This T cell receptor (beta chain) was obtained from a study of regulatory T cells in long-lasting Graves disease. As for time point: persistent/refractory GD, antithyroid drugs over 5 years with positive TRAb. PBMC RNA was the source of the TCR library. J gave up 5 bases and V 4 bases, and 1 base lay outside the gene matches. This CDR3 has 11 amino acids. Germline CDR1 reads DFQATT; CDR2 reads SNEGSKA (reference sequence). Study results and limitations: The number of shared public clonotypes was higher in persistent patients (about 3,000) than new patients (966).

Combining iRepertoire HTBI primers with Arm-PCR of CDR3 regions, the authors built TCR beta libraries. One entry per CDR3 protein, called by TCRdb with MiXCR from the multiplex PCR reads. The sample includes fewer than 450,000 distinct CDR3 sequences, less than 25% of them seen just once. Comment on this clonotype: Its antigen is as yet unknown.

The clonotype originates from a female donor with Graves disease. Sequenced here: peripheral blood mononuclear cells (PBMCs), sampled when the disease was refractory, from a patient treated with antithyroid drugs. The V and J genes are TRBV20-1 and TRBJ2-5; 7 nucleotides match TRBD1. The CDR3 DNA is TGCAGTGCTACCAGGGGGGAGACCCAGTACTTC. This sequence encodes CSATRGETQYF.